The source of this T cell receptor (beta chain) is a study of shared clonotypes between healthy human individuals. Unmatched junction bases numbered 12, after V lost 0 bases and J lost 2 bases. The CDR3 runs to 20 residues. Germline values: CDR1 LNHNV, CDR2 YYDKDF (reference sequence). The method was immunoSEQ multiplex PCR; TCRdb's version includes in-frame clones alone and lacks a portion of them. The table lists some 2 million clones, 85% to 95% of them singletons, with 0.1% to 0.15% in the top ten. The receptor's source is a man between 18 and 35 years old in good health. Sequencing was carried out using naive CD4+ T cells sorted from blood. As to subset: CD45RA+ positively selected. The chain uses TRBV15 and TRBJ2-7, with 14 positions matching TRBD2. The CDR3 DNA follows: TGTGCCACCAGCAGAGACCGGACTAGCGGGAGGAGGGTGGTGGCCTACGAGCAGTACTTC. Its translation: CATSRDRTSGRRVVAYEQYF.